This is a list of T cell receptor beta chains from one sample in a study of glioma-infiltrating T cells after dendritic cell vaccination. TCRdb keeps only in-frame clones here, not all; method: immunoSEQ multiplex PCR. This table holds under 100,000 clones, around nine tenths found once. The sample here was blood, taken before dendritic cell vaccination. The receptors shown here come from a human donor with glioblastoma. The CDR3 runs from the conserved cysteine through the conserved F or W. The D gene is left open where the match is weak. Clone size is stated in some rows and not others, as once, few, many or a class when expanded.

j_gene,len,v_gene,abundance,d_gene,CDR3aa,CDR3nt
TRBJ1-2,14,TRBV7-6,.,.,CASSPPEGGYGYTF,TGTGCCAGCAGCCCCCCAGAAGGCGGCTATGGCTACACCTTC
TRBJ2-5,13,TRBV19,.,.,CASSTPGHPTQYF,TGTGCCAGTAGTACTCCGGGACACCCGACCCAGTACTTC
TRBJ2-3,17,TRBV7-9,.,.,CASSTFRAQGRTDTQYF,TGTGCCAGCAGCACCTTCCGGGCCCAGGGTCGGACAGATACGCAGTATTTT
TRBJ2-5,13,TRBV30,.,TRBD1,CAWDRGGGETQYF,TGTGCCTGGGACAGGGGAGGCGGAGAGACCCAGTACTTC
TRBJ2-2,15,TRBV9,.,.,CASSTGQPNTGELFF,TGTGCCAGCAGTACGGGACAACCGAACACCGGGGAGCTGTTTTTT
TRBJ1-1,15,TRBV7-9,.,.,CASSPRTAENTEAFF,TGTGCCAGCAGCCCACGGACAGCCGAGAACACTGAAGCTTTCTTT
TRBJ1-2,14,TRBV18,.,.,CASSPTTGRDGYTF,TGTGCCAGCTCACCAACTACAGGGCGAGATGGCTACACCTTC
TRBJ2-7,12,TRBV28,.,.,CASSLFGDEQYF,TGTGCCAGCAGTTTATTCGGGGACGAGCAGTACTTC
TRBJ2-1,17,TRBV9,.,TRBD2,CASSVASGGARYNEQFF,TGTGCCAGCAGCGTAGCTAGCGGGGGGGCACGGTACAATGAGCAGTTCTTC
TRBJ1-1,18,TRBV9,.,.,CASSVDEGSTGMGTEAFF,TGTGCCAGCAGCGTAGATGAAGGATCGACGGGTATGGGCACTGAAGCTTTCTTT
TRBJ2-1,14,TRBV11-3,once,.,CATAYSGVYNEQFF,TGTGCCACAGCCTATAGCGGAGTATACAATGAGCAGTTCTTC
TRBJ2-5,14,TRBV30,.,.,CAWKVQGGQETQYF,TGTGCCTGGAAGGTGCAGGGGGGTCAAGAGACCCAGTACTTC
TRBJ1-2,13,TRBV7-9,.,TRBD1,CASSLRGQHGYTF,TGTGCCAGCAGCTTAAGGGGGCAGCATGGCTACACCTTC
TRBJ1-2,11,TRBV28,.,.,CASSGPYGYTF,TGTGCCAGCAGTGGGCCCTATGGCTACACCTTC
TRBJ1-5,13,TRBV19,.,.,CASSTGGDQPQHF,TGTGCCAGTAGCACCGGAGGGGATCAGCCCCAGCATTTT
TRBJ1-2,10,TRBV20-1,.,.,CSAAGYGYTF,TGCAGTGCTGCGGGATATGGCTACACCTTC
TRBJ2-2,17,TRBV9,.,TRBD1,CASSRMTGAIPTGELFF,TGTGCCAGCAGCCGGATGACAGGGGCTATTCCCACCGGGGAGCTGTTTTTT
TRBJ1-5,13,TRBV21-1,.,.,CASSKRSNQPQHF,TGTGCCAGCAGCAAACGTAGCAATCAGCCCCAGCATTTT
TRBJ2-1,19,TRBV7-8,.,TRBD2,CASSLGGLAGAPSYNEQFF,TGTGCCAGCAGCTTAGGAGGACTAGCGGGGGCCCCCTCCTACAATGAGCAGTTCTTC
TRBJ1-1,13,TRBV11-3,.,.,CASSPTANTEAFF,TGTGCCAGCAGCCCGACAGCTAACACTGAAGCTTTCTTT
TRBJ2-3,14,TRBV6-6,.,.,CASSYSADTDTQYF,TGTGCCAGCAGTTACTCGGCTGACACAGATACGCAGTATTTT
TRBJ2-5,11,TRBV10-1,.,.,CAISRGETQYF,TGCGCCATCTCGCGGGGCGAGACCCAGTACTTC
TRBJ2-2,17,TRBV11-3,.,TRBD2,CASSFVSGSVNTGELFF,TGTGCCAGCAGCTTCGTAAGCGGGAGTGTCAACACCGGGGAGCTGTTTTTT
TRBJ2-3,14,TRBV7-2,once,.,CASSSDRGTDTQYF,TGTGCCAGCAGCTCGGACAGAGGCACAGATACGCAGTATTTT
TRBJ1-2,15,TRBV6-6,.,.,CASSYTPDSNYGYTF,TGTGCCAGCAGTTACACGCCCGACAGTAACTATGGCTACACCTTC
TRBJ1-5,13,TRBV28,.,TRBD1,CASREQGSQPQHF,TGTGCCAGCAGGGAACAGGGGTCTCAGCCCCAGCATTTT
TRBJ1-6,13,TRBV27,.,.,CASSPPGDSPLHF,TGTGCCAGCAGTCCGCCGGGGGATTCACCCCTCCACTTT
TRBJ2-5,16,TRBV18,.,.,CASSPPNTGIRETQYF,TGTGCCAGCTCACCACCGAATACAGGGATTAGGGAGACCCAGTACTTC
TRBJ2-2,17,TRBV5-1,.,.,CASSLAPSGVNTGELFF,TGCGCCAGCAGCTTGGCCCCCTCGGGGGTGAACACCGGGGAGCTGTTTTTT
TRBJ2-5,14,TRBV7-2,once,.,CASTEMLAVETQYF,TGTGCCAGCACCGAAATGCTTGCAGTGGAGACCCAGTACTTC
TRBJ1-6,17,TRBV7-2,.,.,CASSLAFTSSYNSPLHF,TGTGCCAGCAGCTTAGCGTTCACGAGCTCCTATAATTCACCCCTCCACTTT
TRBJ2-3,19,TRBV7-2,.,TRBD2,CASSPRLGSGRGSTDTQYF,TGTGCCAGCAGCCCACGCCTAGGTAGCGGGAGGGGGAGCACAGATACGCAGTATTTT
TRBJ1-5,13,TRBV30,.,.,CAWSPGANQPQHF,TGTGCCTGGAGCCCAGGGGCAAATCAGCCCCAGCATTTT
TRBJ2-5,15,TRBV18,.,.,CASSPLQGQGETQYF,TGTGCCAGCTCACCTTTACAGGGTCAAGGGGAGACCCAGTACTTC
TRBJ2-1,17,TRBV11-3,.,.,CASSLVSGGVIVIEQFF,TGTGCCAGCAGCTTAGTTAGCGGTGGGGTTATCGTTATTGAGCAGTTCTTC
TRBJ2-5,14,TRBV7-7,.,.,CASSRGTPPETQYF,TGTGCTAGCAGCCGAGGGACTCCCCCAGAGACCCAGTACTTC
TRBJ2-1,15,TRBV5-1,.,.,CASSLVRDSYNEQFF,TGCGCCAGCAGCTTAGTGAGGGACTCCTACAATGAGCAGTTCTTC
TRBJ1-2,13,TRBV30,few,.,CAWALPGGYGYTF,TGTGCCTGGGCCCTCCCGGGGGGCTATGGCTACACCTTC
TRBJ1-4,12,TRBV10-2,.,.,CASSQANEKLFF,TGCGCCAGCAGTCAGGCTAATGAAAAACTGTTTTTT
TRBJ2-7,14,TRBV2,.,.,CASSFRIGSYEQYF,TGTGCCAGCAGCTTCAGAATCGGGAGCTACGAGCAGTACTTC
TRBJ1-4,13,TRBV18,.,.,CASSEVLNEKLFF,TGTGCCAGCTCAGAGGTCCTTAATGAAAAACTGTTTTTT
TRBJ1-2,15,TRBV19,once,.,CASTSLGGTYYGYTF,TGTGCCAGTACCTCCCTCGGCGGGACCTACTATGGCTACACCTTC
TRBJ2-7,16,TRBV5-4,.,TRBD1,CASSLASRTGAYEQYF,TGTGCCAGCAGCTTGGCCTCTCGGACAGGGGCCTACGAGCAGTACTTC
TRBJ2-7,15,TRBV7-8,few,TRBD1,CASSLRRGQVGEQYF,TGTGCCAGCAGCCTACGTAGGGGGCAGGTAGGCGAGCAGTACTTC
TRBJ2-1,15,TRBV7-9,.,.,CASSFGDSSYNEQFF,TGTGCCAGCAGCTTCGGGGACTCTTCCTACAATGAGCAGTTCTTC
TRBJ2-7,15,TRBV18,.,TRBD1,CASSPSGQGDYEQYF,TGTGCCAGCTCACCAAGCGGACAGGGGGACTACGAGCAGTACTTC
TRBJ2-7,16,TRBV6-6,.,TRBD2,CASSRSGERGSYEQYF,TGTGCCAGCAGCCGGTCGGGGGAGCGGGGCTCCTACGAGCAGTACTTC
TRBJ1-2,13,TRBV7-2,.,TRBD1,CASSFGTGAGYTF,TGTGCCAGCAGCTTCGGGACAGGGGCTGGCTACACCTTC
TRBJ2-2,18,TRBV4-1,.,TRBD1,CASSQYLSGTGDTGELFF,TGCGCCAGCAGCCAGTATTTGTCCGGGACAGGGGACACCGGGGAGCTGTTTTTT
TRBJ1-1,16,TRBV18,.,TRBD1,CASSPQFRTGGTEAFF,TGTGCCAGCTCACCACAATTTAGGACAGGGGGCACTGAAGCTTTCTTT
TRBJ2-6,17,TRBV5-1,.,TRBD1,CASSPDRGVAGANVLTF,TGCGCCAGCAGTCCCGACAGGGGAGTGGCTGGGGCCAACGTCCTGACTTTC